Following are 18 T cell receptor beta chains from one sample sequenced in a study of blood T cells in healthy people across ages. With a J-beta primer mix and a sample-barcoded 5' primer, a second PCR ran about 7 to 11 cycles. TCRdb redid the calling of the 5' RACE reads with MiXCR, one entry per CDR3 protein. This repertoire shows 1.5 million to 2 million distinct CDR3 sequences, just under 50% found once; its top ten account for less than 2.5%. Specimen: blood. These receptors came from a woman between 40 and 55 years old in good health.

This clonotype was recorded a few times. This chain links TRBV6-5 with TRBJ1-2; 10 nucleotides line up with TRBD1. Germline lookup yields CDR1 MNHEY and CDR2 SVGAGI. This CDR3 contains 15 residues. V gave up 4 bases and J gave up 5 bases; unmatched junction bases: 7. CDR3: CASSSTGQGLYGYTF. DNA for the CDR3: TGTGCCAGCAGTTCAACGGGACAGGGGCTTTATGGCTACACCTTC.

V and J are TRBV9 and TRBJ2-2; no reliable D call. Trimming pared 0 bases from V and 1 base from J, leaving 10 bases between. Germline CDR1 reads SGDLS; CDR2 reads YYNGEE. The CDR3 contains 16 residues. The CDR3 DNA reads TGTGCCAGCAGCGTAGCGCCCGGTCTGAACACCGGGGAGCTGTTTTTT. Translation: CASSVAPGLNTGELFF.

CDR3 region: CASSLDPRYRYNEQFF. The DNA of the CDR3 is TGTGCCAGCAGCTTAGACCCCAGGTACAGATACAATGAGCAGTTCTTC. This sequence joins TRBV11-2 and TRBJ2-1, with D unresolved. The V end lost 0 bases, the J end lost 4 bases, and 13 bases lay between the germline ends. The germline CDR1 and CDR2 sequences are SGHAT and FQNNGV. This CDR3 has 16 residues.

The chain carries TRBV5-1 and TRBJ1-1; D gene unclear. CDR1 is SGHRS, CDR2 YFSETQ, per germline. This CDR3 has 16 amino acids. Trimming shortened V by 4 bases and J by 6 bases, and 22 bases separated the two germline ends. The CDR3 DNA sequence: TGCGCCAGCAGCGCTAGGGCCTACGGCTCGGGCGCTGAAGCTTTCTTT. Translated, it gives CASSARAYGSGAEAFF. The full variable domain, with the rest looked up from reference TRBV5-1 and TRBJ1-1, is KAGVTQTPRYLIKTRGQQVTLSCSPISGHRSVSWYQQTPGQGLQFLFEYFSETQRNKGNFPGRFSGRQFSNSRSEMNVSTLELGDSALYLCASSARAYGSGAEAFFGQGTRLTVV.

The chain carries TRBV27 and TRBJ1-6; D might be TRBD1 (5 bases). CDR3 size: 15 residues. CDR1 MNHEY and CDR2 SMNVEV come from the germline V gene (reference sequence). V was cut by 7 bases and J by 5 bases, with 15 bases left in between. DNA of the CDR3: TGTGCCAGCAATCCCTCGGGGCGGGATAATTCACCCCTCCACTTT. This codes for CASNPSGRDNSPLHF.

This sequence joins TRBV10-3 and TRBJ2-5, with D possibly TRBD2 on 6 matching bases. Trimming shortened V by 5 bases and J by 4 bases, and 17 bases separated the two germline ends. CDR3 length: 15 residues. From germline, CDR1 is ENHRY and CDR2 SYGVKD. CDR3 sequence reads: CAISPGLGEVETQYF. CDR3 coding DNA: TGTGCCATCAGTCCGGGACTCGGGGAAGTAGAGACCCAGTACTTC.

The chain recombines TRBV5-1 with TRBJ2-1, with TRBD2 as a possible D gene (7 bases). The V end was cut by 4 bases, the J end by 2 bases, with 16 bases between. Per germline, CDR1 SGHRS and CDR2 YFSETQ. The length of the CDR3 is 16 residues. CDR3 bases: TGCGCCAGCAGCGTCTCACAGGGAGGGGCCTACAATGAGCAGTTCTTC. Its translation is CASSVSQGGAYNEQFF.

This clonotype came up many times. CDR3 sequence (DNA): TGTGCCAGCAGCTCTCCCGGGACTAGCGGGAATGAGCAGTTCTTC. This gives the protein CASSSPGTSGNEQFF. V is TRBV11-3 and J is TRBJ2-1, with 12 positions matching TRBD2. The CDR3 loop spans 15 amino acids. The germline V gene has CDR1 SGHNT and CDR2 YENEEA. J gave up 7 bases and V 4 bases, and 5 bases lay outside the gene matches.

The DNA of the CDR3 is TGTGCCATCAGTGAGTCAGGCTTTCAGCCCCAGCATTTT. As protein: CAISESGFQPQHF. This chain uses TRBV10-3 with TRBJ1-5, with D unclear. V lost 0 bases to trimming and J lost 6 bases, with 6 bases between them. There are 13 residues in the CDR3. The germline V gene encodes CDR1 ENHRY and CDR2 SYGVKD.

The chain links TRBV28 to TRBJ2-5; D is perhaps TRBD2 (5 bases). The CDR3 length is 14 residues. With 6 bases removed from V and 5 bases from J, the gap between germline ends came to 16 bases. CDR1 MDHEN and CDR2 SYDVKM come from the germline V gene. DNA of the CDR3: TGTGCCAGCAGCCACGCCCTAGCTGGGGAGACCCAGTACTTC. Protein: CASSHALAGETQYF.

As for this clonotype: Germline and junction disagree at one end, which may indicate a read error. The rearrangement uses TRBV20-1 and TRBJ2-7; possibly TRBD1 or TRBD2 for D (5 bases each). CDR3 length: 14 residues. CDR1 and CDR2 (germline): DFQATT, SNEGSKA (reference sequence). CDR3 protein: CSAVRDHGTYEQCF. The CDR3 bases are TGCAGTGCCGTACGGGATCATGGGACCTACGAGCAGTGCTTC.

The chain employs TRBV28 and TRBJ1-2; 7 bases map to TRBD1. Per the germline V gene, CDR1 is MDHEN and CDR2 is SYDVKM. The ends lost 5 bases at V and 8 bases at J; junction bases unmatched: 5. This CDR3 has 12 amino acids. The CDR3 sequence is CASSTGVTGYTF. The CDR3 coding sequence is TGTGCCAGCAGTACAGGGGTAACCGGCTACACCTTC.

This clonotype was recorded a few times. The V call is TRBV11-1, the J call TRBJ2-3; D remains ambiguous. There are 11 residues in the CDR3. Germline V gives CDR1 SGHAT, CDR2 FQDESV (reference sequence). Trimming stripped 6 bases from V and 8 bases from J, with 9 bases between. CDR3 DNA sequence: TGTGCCAGCAGAGGAATGGGTACGCAGTATTTT. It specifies CASRGMGTQYF.

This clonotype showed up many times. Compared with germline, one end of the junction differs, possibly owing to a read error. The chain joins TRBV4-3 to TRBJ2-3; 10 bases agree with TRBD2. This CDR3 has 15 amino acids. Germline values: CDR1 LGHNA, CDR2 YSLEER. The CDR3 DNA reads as TGTGCCAGCAGCCAAGCGGGGGGGCGAACAGATACGCAGTATTTT. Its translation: CASSQAGGRTDTQYF.

The CDR3 reads CARAPMGGKIRSGELFF. CDR3 nucleotide sequence: TGTGCCAGAGCCCCAATGGGGGGGAAGATCAGATCCGGGGAGCTGTTTTTT. This chain uses TRBV7-2 with TRBJ2-2, with TRBD2 identical over 7 bases. CDR1 SGHTA and CDR2 FQGNSA come from the germline V gene. J was trimmed by 6 bases and V by 9 bases; bases with no gene match: 19. The CDR3 loop spans 17 amino acids.

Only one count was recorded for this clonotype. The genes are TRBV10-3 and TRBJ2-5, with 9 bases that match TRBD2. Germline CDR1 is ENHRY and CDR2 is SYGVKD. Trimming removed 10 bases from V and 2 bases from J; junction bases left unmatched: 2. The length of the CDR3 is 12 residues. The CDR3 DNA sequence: TGTGCCAGCGCGGGGGGGCAAGAGACCCAGTACTTC. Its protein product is CASAGGQETQYF.

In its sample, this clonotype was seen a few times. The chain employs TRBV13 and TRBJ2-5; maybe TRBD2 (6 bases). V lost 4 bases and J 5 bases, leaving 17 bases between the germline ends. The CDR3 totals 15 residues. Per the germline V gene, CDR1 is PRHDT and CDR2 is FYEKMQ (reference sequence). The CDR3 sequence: CASSSRLASEETQYF. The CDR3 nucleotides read TGTGCCAGCAGCTCTCGGCTAGCGTCTGAGGAGACCCAGTACTTC.

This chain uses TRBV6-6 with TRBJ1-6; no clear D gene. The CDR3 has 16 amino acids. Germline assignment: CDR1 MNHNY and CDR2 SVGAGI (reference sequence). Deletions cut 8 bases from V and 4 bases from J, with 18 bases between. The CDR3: CASVSQAALYNSPLHF. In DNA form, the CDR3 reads TGTGCCAGCGTAAGCCAAGCAGCCTTATATAATTCACCCCTCCACTTT.